This T cell receptor (beta chain) came from a study of cytomegalovirus exposure and HLA in healthy donors. Study-level background: Findings of an earlier analysis included roughly 110 million unique TCR beta sequences from roughly 200 million T cells. Around 81% of roughly 400 genotyped donors fell in the Caucasian-associated ancestry cluster.

Germline CDR1 MDHEN, CDR2 SYDVKM. The CDR3 contains 13 residues. Trimming stripped 4 bases from V and 2 bases from J, with 6 bases between. In this sample, this clone turned up a few times. The PCR was carried out with 60 Vbeta primers and 13 Jbeta primers. Clones were read by immunoSEQ multiplex PCR, and TCRdb kept only the in-frame ones, dropping some. The data contain under 150,000 clones, over 60% of them singletons. The chain joins TRBV28 to TRBJ2-1, with D possibly matching TRBD2 (6 bases). The sequenced sample consisted of PBMCs. The receptor's source is a young man in good health and CMV-seropositive. The DNA for the CDR3 is TGTGCCAGCAGTTCGGGGGCCTACAATGAGCAGTTCTTC. This gives the protein CASSSGAYNEQFF.